This T cell receptor (beta chain) appears in the sequencing data of a study of T cell changes during pregnancy in multiple sclerosis. Only in-frame clones appear in the TCRdb table, and some are missing; sequencing was by immunoSEQ multiplex PCR. The sample yields about 44,000 clones, about 95% seen once. The CDR3 covers 17 residues. V gave up 4 bases and J gave up 3 bases; unmatched junction bases: 10. Germline lookup yields CDR1 SGDLS and CDR2 YYNGEE. Sequenced here: peripheral blood, sampled in the second trimester of pregnancy. This clonotype was obtained from a female donor with multiple sclerosis, enrolled in a pregnancy study. V gene TRBV9 combines with J gene TRBJ1-1; 12 nucleotides align to TRBD1. The CDR3 spells CASSLRGQGALYTEAFF. CDR3 DNA: TGTGCCAGCAGCCTAAGGGGACAGGGGGCTTTATACACTGAAGCTTTCTTT.